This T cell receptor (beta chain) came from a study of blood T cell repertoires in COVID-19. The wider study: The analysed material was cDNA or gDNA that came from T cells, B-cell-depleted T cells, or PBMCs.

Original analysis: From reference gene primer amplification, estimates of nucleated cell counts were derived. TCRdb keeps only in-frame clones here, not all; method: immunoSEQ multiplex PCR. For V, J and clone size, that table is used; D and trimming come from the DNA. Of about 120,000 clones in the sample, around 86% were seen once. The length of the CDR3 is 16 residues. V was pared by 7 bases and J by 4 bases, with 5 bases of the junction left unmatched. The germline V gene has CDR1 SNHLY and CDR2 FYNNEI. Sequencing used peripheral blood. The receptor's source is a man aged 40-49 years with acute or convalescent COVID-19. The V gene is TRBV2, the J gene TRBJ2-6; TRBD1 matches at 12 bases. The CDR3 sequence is CASTGTGGPGANVLTF. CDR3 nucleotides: TGTGCCAGCACCGGGACAGGGGGCCCCGGGGCCAACGTCCTGACTTTC. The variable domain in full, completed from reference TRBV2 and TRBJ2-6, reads EPEVTQTPSHQVTQMGQEVILRCVPISNHLYFYWYRQILGQKVEFLVSFYNNEISEKSEIFDDQFSVERPDGSNFTLKIRSTKLEDSAMYFCASTGTGGPGANVLTFGAGSRLTVL.